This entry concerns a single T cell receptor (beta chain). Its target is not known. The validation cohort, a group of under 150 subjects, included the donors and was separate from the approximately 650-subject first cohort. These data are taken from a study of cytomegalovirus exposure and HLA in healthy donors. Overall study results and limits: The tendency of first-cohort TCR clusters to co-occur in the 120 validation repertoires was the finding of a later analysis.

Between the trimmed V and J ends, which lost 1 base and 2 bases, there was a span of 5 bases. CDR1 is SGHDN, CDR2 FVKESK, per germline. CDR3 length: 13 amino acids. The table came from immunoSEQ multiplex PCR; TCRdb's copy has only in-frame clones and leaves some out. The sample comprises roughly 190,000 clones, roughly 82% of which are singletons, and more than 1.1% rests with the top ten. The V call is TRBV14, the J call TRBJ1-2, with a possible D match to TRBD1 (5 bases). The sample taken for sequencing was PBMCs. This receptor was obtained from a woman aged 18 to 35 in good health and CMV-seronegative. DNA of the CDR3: TGTGCCAGCAGCCAAGGACAGAACTATGGCTACACCTTC. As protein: CASSQGQNYGYTF.